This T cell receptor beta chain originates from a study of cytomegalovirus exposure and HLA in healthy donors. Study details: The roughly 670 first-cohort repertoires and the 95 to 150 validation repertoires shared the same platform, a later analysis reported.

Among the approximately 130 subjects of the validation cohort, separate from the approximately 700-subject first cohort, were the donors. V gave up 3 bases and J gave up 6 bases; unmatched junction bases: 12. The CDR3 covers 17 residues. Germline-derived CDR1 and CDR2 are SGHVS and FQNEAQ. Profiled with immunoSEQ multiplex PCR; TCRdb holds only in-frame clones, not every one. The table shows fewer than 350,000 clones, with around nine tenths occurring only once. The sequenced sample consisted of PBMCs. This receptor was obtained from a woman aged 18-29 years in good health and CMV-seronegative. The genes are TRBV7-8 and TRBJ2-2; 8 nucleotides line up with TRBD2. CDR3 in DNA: TGTGCCAGCAGCTTTTTCTGGGGAGCGGGAGTCGCCGGGGAGCTGTTTTTT. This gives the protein CASSFFWGAGVAGELFF.